This T cell receptor (beta chain) was recovered during a study of CD8 T cells in ankylosing spondylitis. The table lists this clonotype with many counts. Its specificity is not known. Study results and limitations: Characteristic of ankylosing spondylitis blood, it appeared, was a TCR beta motif comprising about eight highly homologous variants. Matched synovial fluid from ankylosing spondylitis patients was reported to be enriched for disease-linked clones.

The germline CDR1 and CDR2 sequences are SGDLS and YYNGEE. Losses at the gene ends were 3 bases for V and 4 bases for J; bases not matched to a gene: 7. CDR3 length: 15 amino acids. As the method for making TCR beta libraries, quantitative 5'-RACE with molecular barcodes was used. MiXCR was run by TCRdb on the 5' RACE reads, yielding one entry per CDR3 protein. The sample lists around 130,000 distinct CDR3 sequences; over 6.5% were seen once. The sequence was obtained from a male donor with ankylosing spondylitis or in good health (not recorded which). The sequencing input was blood, either unsorted or a sorted T cell fraction (not recorded which). The chain uses TRBV9 and TRBJ2-1; 7 bases align to TRBD2. The CDR3 nucleotides are TGTGCCAGCAGCGAAACTAGCGTGCGATACAATGAGCAGTTCTTC. This encodes CASSETSVRYNEQFF.